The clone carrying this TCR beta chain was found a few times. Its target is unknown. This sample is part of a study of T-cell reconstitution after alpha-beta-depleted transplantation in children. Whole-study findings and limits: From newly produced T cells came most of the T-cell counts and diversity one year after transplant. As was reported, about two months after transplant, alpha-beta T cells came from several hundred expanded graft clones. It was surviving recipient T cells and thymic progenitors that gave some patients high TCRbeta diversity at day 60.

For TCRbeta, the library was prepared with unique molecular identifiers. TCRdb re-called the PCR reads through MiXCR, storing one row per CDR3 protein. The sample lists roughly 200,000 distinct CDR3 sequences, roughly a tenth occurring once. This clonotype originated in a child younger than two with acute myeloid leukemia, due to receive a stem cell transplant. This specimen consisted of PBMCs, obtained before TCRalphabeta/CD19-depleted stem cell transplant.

CDR3 DNA: TGTGCCAGCAGTACGGACAGGGGCCGGGAGACCCAGTACTTC. This sequence encodes CASSTDRGRETQYF. The chain links TRBV7-2 to TRBJ2-5, with 9 bases lining up with TRBD1. Trimming took 6 bases from V and 5 from J; bases not matched to a gene: 7. The CDR3 extends over 14 amino acids. CDR1 and CDR2 from the germline V gene are SGHTA and FQGNSA.